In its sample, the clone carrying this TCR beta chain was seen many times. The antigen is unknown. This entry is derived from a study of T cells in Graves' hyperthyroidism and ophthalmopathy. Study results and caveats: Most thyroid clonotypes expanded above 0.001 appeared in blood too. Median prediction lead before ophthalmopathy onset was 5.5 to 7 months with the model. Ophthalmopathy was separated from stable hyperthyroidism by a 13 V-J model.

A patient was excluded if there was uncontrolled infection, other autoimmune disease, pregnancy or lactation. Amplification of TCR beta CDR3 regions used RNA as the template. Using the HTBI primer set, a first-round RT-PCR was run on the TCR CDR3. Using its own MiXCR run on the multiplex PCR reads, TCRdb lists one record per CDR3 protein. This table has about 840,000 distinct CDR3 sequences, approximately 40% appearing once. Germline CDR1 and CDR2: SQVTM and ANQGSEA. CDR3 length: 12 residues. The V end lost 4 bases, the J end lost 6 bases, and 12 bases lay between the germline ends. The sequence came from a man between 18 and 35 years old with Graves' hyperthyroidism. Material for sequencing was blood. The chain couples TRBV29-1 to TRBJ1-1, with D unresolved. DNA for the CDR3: TGCAGCGTTGTAGTGTTAAACTCTGAAGCTTTCTTT. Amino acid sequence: CSVVVLNSEAFF. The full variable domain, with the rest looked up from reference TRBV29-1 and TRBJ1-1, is SAVISQKPSRDICQRGTSLTIQCQVDSQVTMMFWYRQQPGQSLTLIATANQGSEATYESGFVIDKFPISRPNLTFSTLTVSNMSPEDSSIYLCSVVVLNSEAFFGQGTRLTVV.